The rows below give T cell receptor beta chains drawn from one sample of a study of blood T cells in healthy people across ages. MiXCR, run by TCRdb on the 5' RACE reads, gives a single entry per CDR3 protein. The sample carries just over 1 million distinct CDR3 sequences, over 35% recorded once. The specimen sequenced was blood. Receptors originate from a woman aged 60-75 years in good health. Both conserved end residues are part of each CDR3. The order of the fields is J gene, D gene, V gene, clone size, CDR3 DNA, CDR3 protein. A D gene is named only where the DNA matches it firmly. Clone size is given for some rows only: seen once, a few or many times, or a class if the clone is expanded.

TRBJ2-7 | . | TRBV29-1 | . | TGCAGCGTTGCTTATGGGGTAGGGGGTTACTACGAGCAGTACTTC | CSVAYGVGGYYEQYF
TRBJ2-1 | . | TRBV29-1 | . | TGCAGCGTTGAAGATCCTGACAGCACCTACGAGCAGTTCTTC | CSVEDPDSTYEQFF
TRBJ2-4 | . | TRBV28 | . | TGTGCCAGCAGCACGGACTGGGCCGCGGACAATGAACAGTACTTC | CASSTDWAADNEQYF
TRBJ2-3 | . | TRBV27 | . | TGTGCCAGCAGTCCCGGTCGGGCTGTGCGGAGCACAGATACGCAGTATTTT | CASSPGRAVRSTDTQYF
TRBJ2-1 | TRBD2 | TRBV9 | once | TGTGCCAGCAGCGCTAGCGGGATCGAGAATGAGCAGTTCTTC | CASSASGIENEQFF
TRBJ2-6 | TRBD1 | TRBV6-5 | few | TGTGCCAGCAGATATACAGGGGTCCCCTCTGGGGCCAACGTCCTGACTTTC | CASRYTGVPSGANVLTF
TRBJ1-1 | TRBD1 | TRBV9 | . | TGTGCCAGCGGCGAGGGACAGGATACTGAAGCTTTCTTT | CASGEGQDTEAFF
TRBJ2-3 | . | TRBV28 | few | TGTGCCAGCAGTTCCCTCACTGTAGATACGCAGTATTTT | CASSSLTVDTQYF
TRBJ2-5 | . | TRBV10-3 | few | TGTGCCATCAGTGAGTCGGAGGGAATTGGAGAGACCCAGTACTTC | CAISESEGIGETQYF
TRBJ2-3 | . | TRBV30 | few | TGTGCCTGGACTCATCCCGATACGCAGTATTTT | CAWTHPDTQYF
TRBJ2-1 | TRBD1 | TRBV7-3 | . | TGTGCCAGCGGCCCACCCGGGACAGGGGGCTACAATGAGCAGTTCTTC | CASGPPGTGGYNEQFF
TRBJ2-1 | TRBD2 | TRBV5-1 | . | TGCGCCAGCAGCTCGTTTAGCGGGGGAAGCTCTTACAATGAGCAGTTCTTC | CASSSFSGGSSYNEQFF
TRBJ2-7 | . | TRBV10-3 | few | TGTGCCATCAGTGCAGGGACCCACGAGCAGTACTTC | CAISAGTHEQYF
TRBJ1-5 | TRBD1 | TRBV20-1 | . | TGCAGTGCCAGGGGGGCGTATAGCAATCAGCCCCAGCATTTT | CSARGAYSNQPQHF
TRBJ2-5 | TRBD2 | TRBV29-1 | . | TGCAGCCGGAGGGAGGGGAATGAGCAGTACTTC | CSRREGNEQYF